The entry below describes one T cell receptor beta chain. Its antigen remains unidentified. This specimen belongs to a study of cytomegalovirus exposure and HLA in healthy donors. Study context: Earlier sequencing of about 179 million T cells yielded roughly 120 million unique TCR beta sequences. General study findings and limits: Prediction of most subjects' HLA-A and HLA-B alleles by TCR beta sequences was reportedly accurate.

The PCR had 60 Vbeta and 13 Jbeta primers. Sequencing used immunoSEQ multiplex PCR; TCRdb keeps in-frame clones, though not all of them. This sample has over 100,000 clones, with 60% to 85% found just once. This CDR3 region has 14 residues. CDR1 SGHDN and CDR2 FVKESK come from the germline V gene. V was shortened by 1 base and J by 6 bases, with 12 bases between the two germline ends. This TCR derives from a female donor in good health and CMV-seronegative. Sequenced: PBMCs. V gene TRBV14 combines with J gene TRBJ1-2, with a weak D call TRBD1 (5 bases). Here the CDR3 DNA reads TGTGCCAGCAGCCAAGTATGGGGCGGGAATGGCTACACCTTC. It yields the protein CASSQVWGGNGYTF. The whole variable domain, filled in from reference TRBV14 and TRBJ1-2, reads EAGVTQFPSHSVIEKGQTVTLRCDPISGHDNLYWYRRVMGKEIKFLLHFVKESKQDESGMPNNRFLAERTGGTYSTLKVQPAELEDSGVYFCASSQVWGGNGYTFGSGTRLTVV.